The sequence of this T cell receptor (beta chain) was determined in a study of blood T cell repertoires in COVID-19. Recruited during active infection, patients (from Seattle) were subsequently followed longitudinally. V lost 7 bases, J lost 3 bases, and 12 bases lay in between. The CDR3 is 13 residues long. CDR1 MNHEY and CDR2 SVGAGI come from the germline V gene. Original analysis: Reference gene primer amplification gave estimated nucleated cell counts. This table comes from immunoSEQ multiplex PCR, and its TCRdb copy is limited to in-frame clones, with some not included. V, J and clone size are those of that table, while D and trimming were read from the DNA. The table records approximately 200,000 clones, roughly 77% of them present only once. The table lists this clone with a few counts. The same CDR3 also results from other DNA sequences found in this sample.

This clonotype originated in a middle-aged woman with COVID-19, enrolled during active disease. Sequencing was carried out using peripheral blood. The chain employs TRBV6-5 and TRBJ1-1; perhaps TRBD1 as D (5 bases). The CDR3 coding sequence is TGTGCCAGCACCCCGCCGGGGGACACTGAAGCTTTCTTT. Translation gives CASTPPGDTEAFF.